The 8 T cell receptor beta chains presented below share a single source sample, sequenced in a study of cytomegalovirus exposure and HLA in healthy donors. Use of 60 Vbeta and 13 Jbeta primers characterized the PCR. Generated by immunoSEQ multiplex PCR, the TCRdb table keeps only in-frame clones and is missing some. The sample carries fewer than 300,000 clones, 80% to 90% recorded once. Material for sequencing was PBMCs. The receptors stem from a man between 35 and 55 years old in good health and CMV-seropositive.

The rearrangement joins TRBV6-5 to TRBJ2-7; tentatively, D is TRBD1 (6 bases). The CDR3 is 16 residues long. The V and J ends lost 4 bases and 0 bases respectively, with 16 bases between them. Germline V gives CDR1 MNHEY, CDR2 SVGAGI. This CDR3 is CASSSAGAPSSYEQYF. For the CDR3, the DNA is TGTGCCAGCAGTTCGGCAGGGGCCCCGAGCTCCTACGAGCAGTACTTC.

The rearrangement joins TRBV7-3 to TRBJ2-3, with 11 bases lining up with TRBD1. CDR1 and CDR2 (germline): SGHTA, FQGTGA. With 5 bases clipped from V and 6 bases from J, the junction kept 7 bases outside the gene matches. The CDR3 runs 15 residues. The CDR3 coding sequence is TGTGCCAGCAGCAGTGGACAGGGGGCGAGGGATACGCAGTATTTT. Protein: CASSSGQGARDTQYF.

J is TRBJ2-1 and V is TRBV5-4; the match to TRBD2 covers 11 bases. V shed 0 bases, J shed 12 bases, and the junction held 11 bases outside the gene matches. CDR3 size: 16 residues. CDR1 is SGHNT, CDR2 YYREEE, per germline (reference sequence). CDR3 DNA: TGTGCCAGCAGCTTGGCCGGGGGACTAGCGGCTAAGGGGCAGTTCTTC. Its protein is CASSLAGGLAAKGQFF.

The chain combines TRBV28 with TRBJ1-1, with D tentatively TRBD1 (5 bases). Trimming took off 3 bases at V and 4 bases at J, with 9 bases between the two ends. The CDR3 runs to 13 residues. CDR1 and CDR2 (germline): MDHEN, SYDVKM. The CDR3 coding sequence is TGTGCCAGCAGTTTTCGCGGGGGCACTGAAGCTTTCTTT. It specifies CASSFRGGTEAFF.

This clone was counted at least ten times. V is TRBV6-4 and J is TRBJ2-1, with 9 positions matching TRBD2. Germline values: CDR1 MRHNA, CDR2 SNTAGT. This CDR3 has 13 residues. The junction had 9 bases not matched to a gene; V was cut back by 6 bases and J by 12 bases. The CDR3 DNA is TGTGCCAGCAGCCTCCTTAGCGGGAGCGTGCAGTTCTTC. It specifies CASSLLSGSVQFF.

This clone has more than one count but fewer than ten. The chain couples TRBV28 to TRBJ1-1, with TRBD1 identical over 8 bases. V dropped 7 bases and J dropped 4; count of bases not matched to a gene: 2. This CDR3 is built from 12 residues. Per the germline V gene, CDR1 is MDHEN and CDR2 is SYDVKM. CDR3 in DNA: TGTGCCAGCATTACAGGGGGCACTGAAGCTTTCTTT. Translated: CASITGGTEAFF.

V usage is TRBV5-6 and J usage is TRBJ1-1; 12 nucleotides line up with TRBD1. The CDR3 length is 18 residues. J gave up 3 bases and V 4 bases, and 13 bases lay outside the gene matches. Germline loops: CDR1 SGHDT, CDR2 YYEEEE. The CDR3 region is CASSRPGGDRGPDTEAFF. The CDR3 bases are TGTGCCAGCAGCCGGCCCGGAGGGGACAGGGGGCCGGACACTGAAGCTTTCTTT. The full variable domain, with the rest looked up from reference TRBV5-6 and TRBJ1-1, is DAGVTQSPTHLIKTRGQQVTLRCSPKSGHDTVSWYQQALGQGPQFIFQYYEEEERQRGNFPDRFSGHQFPNYSSELNVNALLLGDSALYLCASSRPGGDRGPDTEAFFGQGTRLTVV.

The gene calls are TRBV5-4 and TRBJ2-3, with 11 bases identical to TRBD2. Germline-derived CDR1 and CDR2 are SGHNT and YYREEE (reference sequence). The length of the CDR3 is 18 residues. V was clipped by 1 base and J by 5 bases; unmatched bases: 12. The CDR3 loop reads CASSLSRLAGGEKDTQYF. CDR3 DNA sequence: TGTGCCAGCAGCTTGTCTCGTCTAGCGGGAGGAGAAAAAGATACGCAGTATTTT. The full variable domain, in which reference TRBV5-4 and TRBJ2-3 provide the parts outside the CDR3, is ETGVTQSPTHLIKTRGQQVTLRCSSQSGHNTVSWYQQALGQGPQFIFQYYREEENGRGNFPPRFSGLQFPNYSSELNVNALELDDSALYLCASSLSRLAGGEKDTQYFGPGTRLTVL.